Sequencing of this T cell receptor beta chain was carried out in a study of T cell responses to AZD1222 COVID-19 vaccine. Study-wide results and caveats: Researchers took repertoire samples only after the peak T cell response had come. Clonal diversity may have been underestimated in mostly white British donors.

Regarding this clone: The antigen remains unidentified.

Data came from immunoSEQ multiplex PCR; TCRdb stores just in-frame clones and leaves some out. This table has roughly 170,000 clones, about nine tenths appearing once. The TCR was taken from an adult in good health. Source: peripheral blood, taken on day 0 of AZD1222 vaccination.

The CDR3 region has the DNA TGCGCCAGCAGCCCCTGGGGCTCCTCCTACGAGCAGTACTTC. Translating gives CASSPWGSSYEQYF. The V call is TRBV5-1, the J call TRBJ2-7, with D tentatively TRBD1 (5 bases). From germline, CDR1 is SGHRS and CDR2 YFSETQ. V dropped 4 bases and J dropped 0 bases, with 11 bases sitting between them. The CDR3 is 14 amino acids.